The clone carrying this T cell receptor beta chain occurred a few times. Its antigen remains unidentified. The data belong to a study of shared clonotypes between healthy human individuals. Study-wide context: A donor's plate count was three for CD4 naive and three for CD4 memory; CD8 naive had two and CD8 memory one.

Using immunoSEQ multiplex PCR, the repertoire was profiled, and TCRdb retains in-frame clones only, with some absent. In the table there are about 2.4 million clones, around 94% of which are singletons. General study points: Memory subsets generally showed smaller estimated richness than naive subsets did. Clonotypes that were shared across four donors made up around 5% of naive CD4 clonotypes.

V lost 7 bases and J 6 bases, leaving 17 bases between the germline ends. From germline, CDR1 is LNHDA and CDR2 SQIVND (reference sequence). This CDR3 is built from 14 residues. Sequencing used naive CD4+ T cells sorted from blood. This sample's subset: CD45RA+ positively selected. The sequence was collected from a man younger than 30 in good health. The V call is TRBV19, the J call TRBJ2-3; D perhaps matches TRBD1 (5 bases). CDR3 sequence reads: CASITVRQTDTQYF. CDR3 DNA sequence: TGTGCCAGTATTACCGTCCGACAGACGGATACGCAGTATTTT. The full variable domain, its missing parts supplied by reference TRBV19 and TRBJ2-3, is DGGITQSPKYLFRKEGQNVTLSCEQNLNHDAMYWYRQDPGQGLRLIYYSQIVNDFQKGDIAEGYSVSREKKESFPLTVTSAQKNPTAFYLCASITVRQTDTQYFGPGTRLTVL.